The rows below give T cell receptor beta chains drawn from one sample of a study of blood T cell repertoires in COVID-19. The data were produced by immunoSEQ multiplex PCR, yet TCRdb's version contains in-frame clones alone and is incomplete. The data hold about 200,000 clones, with 70% to 90% observed a single time. Sequencing was carried out using peripheral blood. The receptor source for this set is a man aged 55 to 70 with active or convalescent COVID-19. Each CDR3 is given with its conserved first and last residue. A D gene is named only where the DNA matches it firmly. Size is stated for part of the rows, as once, few or many counts, or as a class when the clone is expanded.

d_call: NA; j_call: TRBJ2-5; clone_size: NA; v_call: TRBV19; cdr3_aa: CASSISGVGIQETQYF; cdr3_nt: TGTGCCAGTAGTATATCAGGGGTTGGAATCCAAGAGACCCAGTACTTC
d_call: NA; j_call: TRBJ1-5; clone_size: NA; v_call: TRBV5-4; cdr3_aa: CASSDQGGNQPQHF; cdr3_nt: TGTGCCAGCAGCGATCAGGGCGGCAATCAGCCCCAGCATTTT
d_call: TRBD2; j_call: TRBJ2-3; clone_size: NA; v_call: TRBV4-2; cdr3_aa: CASSQDRAGARDTQYF; cdr3_nt: TGTGCCAGCAGCCAAGATCGAGCGGGGGCCCGGGATACGCAGTATTTT
d_call: NA; j_call: TRBJ1-2; clone_size: once; v_call: TRBV29-1; cdr3_aa: CSVGAGIQSGYTF; cdr3_nt: TGCAGCGTTGGGGCAGGAATTCAGAGTGGCTACACCTTC
d_call: NA; j_call: TRBJ2-1; clone_size: NA; v_call: TRBV7-3; cdr3_aa: CASSSSRDNEQFF; cdr3_nt: TGTGCCAGCAGCTCCTCTAGAGACAATGAGCAGTTCTTC
d_call: TRBD2; j_call: TRBJ2-7; clone_size: NA; v_call: TRBV7-6; cdr3_aa: CASSLGSGGRNYEQYF; cdr3_nt: TGTGCCAGCAGCTTAGGGAGCGGGGGGAGGAATTACGAGCAGTACTTC
d_call: NA; j_call: TRBJ1-6; clone_size: NA; v_call: TRBV19; cdr3_aa: CASSSSGNSPLHF; cdr3_nt: TGTGCCAGTAGTAGCAGCGGGAATTCACCCCTCCACTTT
d_call: TRBD2; j_call: TRBJ2-5; clone_size: NA; v_call: TRBV27; cdr3_aa: CASSLRRGGFQETQYF; cdr3_nt: TGTGCCAGCAGTTTAAGGCGGGGGGGATTCCAAGAGACCCAGTACTTC
d_call: TRBD1; j_call: TRBJ1-1; clone_size: NA; v_call: TRBV18; cdr3_aa: CASSPAQGIAEAFF; cdr3_nt: TGTGCCAGCTCACCCGCACAGGGGATAGCTGAAGCTTTCTTT
d_call: NA; j_call: TRBJ2-2; clone_size: NA; v_call: TRBV10-3; cdr3_aa: CAISDSPGGANTGELFF; cdr3_nt: TGTGCCATCAGTGACTCCCCCGGCGGGGCGAACACCGGGGAGCTGTTTTTT
d_call: TRBD1; j_call: TRBJ2-7; clone_size: NA; v_call: TRBV9; cdr3_aa: CASSKAGTGGYEQYF; cdr3_nt: TGTGCCAGCAGCAAAGCAGGGACAGGGGGCTACGAGCAGTACTTC
d_call: NA; j_call: TRBJ1-2; clone_size: NA; v_call: TRBV2; cdr3_aa: CASILDRVNYGYTF; cdr3_nt: NA
d_call: NA; j_call: TRBJ2-1; clone_size: NA; v_call: TRBV29-1; cdr3_aa: CSVVGRGPHNEQFF; cdr3_nt: TGCAGCGTTGTGGGGCGGGGGCCACACAATGAGCAGTTCTTC
d_call: NA; j_call: TRBJ2-6; clone_size: NA; v_call: TRBV7-2; cdr3_aa: CASSPQGTGANVLTF; cdr3_nt: TGTGCCAGCAGCCCACAGGGAACGGGGGCCAACGTCCTGACTTTC